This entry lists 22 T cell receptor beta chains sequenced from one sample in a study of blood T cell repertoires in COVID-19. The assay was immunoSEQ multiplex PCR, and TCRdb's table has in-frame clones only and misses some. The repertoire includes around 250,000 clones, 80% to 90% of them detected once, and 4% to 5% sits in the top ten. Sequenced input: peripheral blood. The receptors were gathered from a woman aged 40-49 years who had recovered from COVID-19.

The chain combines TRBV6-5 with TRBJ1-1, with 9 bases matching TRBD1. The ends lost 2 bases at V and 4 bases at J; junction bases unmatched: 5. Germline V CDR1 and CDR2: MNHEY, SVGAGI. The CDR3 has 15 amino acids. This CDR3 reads CASSYGTGTGTEAFF. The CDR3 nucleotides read TGTGCCAGCAGTTACGGGACAGGGACCGGCACTGAAGCTTTCTTT.

The CDR3 reads CASMTSGKSGELFF. The CDR3 bases are TGTGCCAGCATGACTAGCGGGAAATCCGGGGAGCTGTTTTTT. The gene calls are TRBV6-6 and TRBJ2-2, with 11 bases aligning to TRBD2. This CDR3 contains 14 residues. J gave up 6 bases and V 7 bases, and 4 bases lay outside the gene matches. CDR1 MNHNY and CDR2 SVGAGI come from the germline V gene (reference sequence).

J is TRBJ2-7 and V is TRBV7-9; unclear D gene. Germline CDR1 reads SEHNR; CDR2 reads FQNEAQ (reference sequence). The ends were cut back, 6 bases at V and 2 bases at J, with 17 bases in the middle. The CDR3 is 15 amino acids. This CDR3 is CASRLTTETPYEQYF. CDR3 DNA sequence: TGTGCCAGCAGATTAACGACGGAGACTCCCTACGAGCAGTACTTC.

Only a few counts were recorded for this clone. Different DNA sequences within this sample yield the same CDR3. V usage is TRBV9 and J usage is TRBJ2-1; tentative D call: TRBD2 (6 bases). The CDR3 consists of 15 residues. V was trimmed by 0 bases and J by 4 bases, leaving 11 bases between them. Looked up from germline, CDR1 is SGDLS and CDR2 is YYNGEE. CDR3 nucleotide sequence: TGTGCCAGCAGCGTAGGTAGCGGAGGGTACAATGAGCAGTTCTTC. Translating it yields CASSVGSGGYNEQFF. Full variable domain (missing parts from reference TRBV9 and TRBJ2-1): DSGVTQTPKHLITATGQRVTLRCSPRSGDLSVYWYQQSLDQGLQFLIQYYNGEERAKGNILERFSAQQFPDLHSELNLSSLELGDSALYFCASSVGSGGYNEQFFGPGTRLTVL.

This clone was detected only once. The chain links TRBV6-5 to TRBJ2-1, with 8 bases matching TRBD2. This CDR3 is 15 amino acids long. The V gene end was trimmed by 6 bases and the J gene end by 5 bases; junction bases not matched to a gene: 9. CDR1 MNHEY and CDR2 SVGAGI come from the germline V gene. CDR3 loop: CASSPAGGWNNEQFF. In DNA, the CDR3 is TGTGCCAGCAGCCCCGCGGGGGGCTGGAACAATGAGCAGTTCTTC.

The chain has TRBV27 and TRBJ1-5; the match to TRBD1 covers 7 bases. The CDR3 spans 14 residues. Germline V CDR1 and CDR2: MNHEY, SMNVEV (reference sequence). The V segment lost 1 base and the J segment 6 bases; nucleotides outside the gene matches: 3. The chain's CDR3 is CASSLWQGVQPQHF. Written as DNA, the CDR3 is TGTGCCAGCAGTTTATGGCAGGGGGTTCAGCCCCAGCATTTT.

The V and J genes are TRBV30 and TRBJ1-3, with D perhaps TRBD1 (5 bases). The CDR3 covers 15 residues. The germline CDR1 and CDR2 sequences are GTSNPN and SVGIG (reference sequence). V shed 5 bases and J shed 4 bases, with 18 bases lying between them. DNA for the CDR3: TGTGCCTGGCAGCCGGGACTGACGGTAGGAAACACCATATATTTT. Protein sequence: CAWQPGLTVGNTIYF.

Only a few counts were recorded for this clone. This CDR3 reads CASSYSPGDYGYTF. The DNA for the CDR3 is TGTGCCAGCAGTTACTCCCCAGGGGACTATGGCTACACCTTC. The chain joins TRBV6-5 to TRBJ1-2; maybe TRBD1 (6 bases). Germline V gene lookup returns CDR1 MNHEY and CDR2 SVGAGI. The V end lost 0 bases, the J end lost 3 bases, and 8 bases lay between the germline ends. This CDR3 spans 14 amino acids.

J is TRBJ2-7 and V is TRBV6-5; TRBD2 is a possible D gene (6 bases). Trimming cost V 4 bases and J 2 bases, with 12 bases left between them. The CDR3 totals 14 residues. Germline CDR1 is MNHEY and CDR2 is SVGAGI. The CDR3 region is CASSWGTGAYEQYF. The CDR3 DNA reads TGTGCCAGCAGTTGGGGGACGGGGGCCTACGAGCAGTACTTC.

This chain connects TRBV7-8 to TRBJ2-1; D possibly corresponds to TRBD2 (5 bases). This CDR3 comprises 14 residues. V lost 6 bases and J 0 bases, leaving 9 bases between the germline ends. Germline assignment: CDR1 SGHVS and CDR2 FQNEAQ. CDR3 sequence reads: CASRGSGSYNEQFF. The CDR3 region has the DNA TGTGCCAGCAGGGGGAGCGGCTCCTACAATGAGCAGTTCTTC.

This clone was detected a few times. CDR3 DNA: TGTGCCACCTGGAGGTTTGGTTCTGTGGTCACTGAAGCTTTCTTT. Protein: CATWRFGSVVTEAFF. The chain uses TRBV2 and TRBJ1-1, with D unclear. The ends were cut back, 10 bases at V and 4 bases at J, with 22 bases in the middle. The germline V gene has CDR1 SNHLY and CDR2 FYNNEI. CDR3 length: 15 amino acids.

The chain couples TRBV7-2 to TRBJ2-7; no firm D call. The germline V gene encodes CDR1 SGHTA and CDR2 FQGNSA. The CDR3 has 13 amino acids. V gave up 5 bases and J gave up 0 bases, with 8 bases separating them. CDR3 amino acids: CASSKWASYEQYV. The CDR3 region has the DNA TGTGCCAGCAGCAAATGGGCCTCCTACGAGCAGTACGTC.

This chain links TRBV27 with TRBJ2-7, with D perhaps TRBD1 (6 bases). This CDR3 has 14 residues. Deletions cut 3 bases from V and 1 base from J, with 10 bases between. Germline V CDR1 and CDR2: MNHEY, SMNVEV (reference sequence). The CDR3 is CASSLGATSYEQYV. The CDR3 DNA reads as TGTGCCAGCAGTTTGGGGGCTACGTCCTACGAGCAGTACGTC.

CDR3 amino acids: CASSMGGSRTQYF. CDR3 sequence (DNA): TGTGCCAGTAGTATGGGGGGGTCGCGTACGCAGTATTTT. J is TRBJ2-3 and V is TRBV19; TRBD2 matches at 7 bases. V shed 3 bases and J 8 bases; nucleotides not matched to a gene: 5. Germline CDR1 is LNHDA and CDR2 is SQIVND (reference sequence). The CDR3 contains 13 residues.

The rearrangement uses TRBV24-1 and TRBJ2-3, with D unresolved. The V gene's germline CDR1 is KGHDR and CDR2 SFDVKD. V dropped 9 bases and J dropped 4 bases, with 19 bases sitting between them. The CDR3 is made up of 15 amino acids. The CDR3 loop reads CATAERTISADTQYF. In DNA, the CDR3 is TGTGCCACCGCCGAGCGAACCATTAGTGCAGATACGCAGTATTTT.

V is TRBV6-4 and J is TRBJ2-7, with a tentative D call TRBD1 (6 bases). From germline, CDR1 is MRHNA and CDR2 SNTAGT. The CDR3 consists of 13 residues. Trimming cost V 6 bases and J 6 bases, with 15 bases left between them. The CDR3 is CASSQYTGSEQYF. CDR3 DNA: TGTGCCAGCAGCCAATATACAGGGTCCGAGCAGTACTTC.

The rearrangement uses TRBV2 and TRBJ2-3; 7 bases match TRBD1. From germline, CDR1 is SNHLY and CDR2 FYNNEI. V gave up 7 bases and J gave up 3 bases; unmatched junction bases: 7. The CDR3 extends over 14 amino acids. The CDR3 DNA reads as TGTGCCAGCAAGCTCAACAGGGGTACAGATACGCAGTATTTT. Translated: CASKLNRGTDTQYF.

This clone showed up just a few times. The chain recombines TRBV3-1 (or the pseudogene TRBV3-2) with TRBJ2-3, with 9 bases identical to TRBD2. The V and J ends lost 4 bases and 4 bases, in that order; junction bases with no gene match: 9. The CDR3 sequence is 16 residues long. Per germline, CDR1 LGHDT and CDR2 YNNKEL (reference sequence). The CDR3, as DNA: TGTGCCAGCAGCCGAGCAGCGGGGGGAGGCGCAGATACGCAGTATTTT. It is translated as CASSRAAGGGADTQYF.

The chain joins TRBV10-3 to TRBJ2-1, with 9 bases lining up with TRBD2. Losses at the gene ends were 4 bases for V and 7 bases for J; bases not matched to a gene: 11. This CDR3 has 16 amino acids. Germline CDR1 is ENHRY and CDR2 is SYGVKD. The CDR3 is CAISVRREGQGNEQFF. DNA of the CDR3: TGTGCCATCAGTGTCCGGCGGGAGGGCCAGGGGAATGAGCAGTTCTTC.

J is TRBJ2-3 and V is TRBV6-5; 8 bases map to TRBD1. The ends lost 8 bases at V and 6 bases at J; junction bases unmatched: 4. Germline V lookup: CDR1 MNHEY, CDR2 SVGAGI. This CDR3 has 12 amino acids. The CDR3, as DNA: TGTGCCAGCGAGACAGGGGAGGATACGCAGTATTTT. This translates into CASETGEDTQYF.

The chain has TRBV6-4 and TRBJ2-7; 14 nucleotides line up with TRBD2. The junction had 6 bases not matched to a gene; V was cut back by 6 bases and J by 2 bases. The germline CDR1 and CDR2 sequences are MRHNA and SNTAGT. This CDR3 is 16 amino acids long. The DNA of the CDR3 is TGTGCCAGCAGGACCGGGACTAGCGGGAGTACCTACGAGCAGTACGTC. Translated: CASRTGTSGSTYEQYV.

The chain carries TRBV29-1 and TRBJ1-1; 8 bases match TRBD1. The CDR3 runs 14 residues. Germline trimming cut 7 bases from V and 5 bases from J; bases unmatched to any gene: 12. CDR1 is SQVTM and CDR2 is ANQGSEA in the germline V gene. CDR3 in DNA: TGCAGCGGGGGTATCGACAGGGGCGGAACTGAAGCTTTCTTT. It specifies CSGGIDRGGTEAFF.